This entry lists 24 T cell receptor beta chains sequenced from one sample in a study of cytomegalovirus exposure and HLA in healthy donors. The PCR contained 60 Vbeta and 13 Jbeta primers. The data were produced by immunoSEQ multiplex PCR, yet TCRdb's version contains in-frame clones alone and is incomplete. The sample includes 150,000 to 200,000 clones, approximately 80% of them seen just once. Sequenced sample: PBMCs. The receptors derive from a male donor in good health and CMV-seropositive.

The rearrangement uses TRBV5-6 and TRBJ2-5; TRBD1 aligns across 7 bases. This CDR3 comprises 13 residues. CDR1 and CDR2 from the germline V gene are SGHDT and YYEEEE. The V and J ends lost 4 bases and 3 bases, in that order; junction bases with no gene match: 3. CDR3 protein: CASSTDRKETQYF. CDR3 nucleotides: TGTGCCAGCAGCACGGACAGGAAAGAGACCCAGTACTTC. Using reference TRBV5-6 and TRBJ2-5 for the parts outside the CDR3, the full variable domain is DAGVTQSPTHLIKTRGQQVTLRCSPKSGHDTVSWYQQALGQGPQFIFQYYEEEERQRGNFPDRFSGHQFPNYSSELNVNALLLGDSALYLCASSTDRKETQYFGPGTRLLVL.

The chain couples TRBV10-3 to TRBJ2-2; 9 nucleotides match TRBD1. V lost 0 bases and J lost 5; bases outside the gene matches: 4. Germline V lookup: CDR1 ENHRY, CDR2 SYGVKD. CDR3 length equals 16 residues. CDR3 in amino acids: CAISESGQGITGELFF. DNA of the CDR3: TGTGCCATCAGTGAGTCGGGACAGGGAATAACCGGGGAGCTGTTTTTT.

The chain employs TRBV14 and TRBJ1-1, with 7 bases fitting TRBD1. V dropped 6 bases and J dropped 1; count of bases not matched to a gene: 8. Germline V gene data show CDR1 as SGHDN and CDR2 as FVKESK. The CDR3 has 15 residues. The CDR3 coding sequence is TGTGCCAGCAGGGCGGCACAGGGGAAGAACACTGAAGCTTTCTTT. Protein product: CASRAAQGKNTEAFF.

The chain recombines TRBV6-5 with TRBJ1-5; no firm D call. There are 13 residues in the CDR3. The V gene lost 0 bases and the J gene lost 6 bases, with 6 bases spanning the gap. The V gene's germline CDR1 is MNHEY and CDR2 SVGAGI. The CDR3 loop reads CASSYSGSQPQHF. CDR3 in DNA: TGTGCCAGCAGTTACTCGGGGAGTCAGCCCCAGCATTTT.

The chain has TRBV6-5 and TRBJ1-2; TRBD1 aligns across 11 bases. From germline, CDR1 is MNHEY and CDR2 SVGAGI. This CDR3 comprises 14 residues. The J segment lost 7 bases and the V segment lost 6 bases, leaving 7 bases of the junction unmatched. CDR3 nucleotide sequence: TGTGCCAGCAGGACGGGACAGGGGGTTGGTGGCTACACCTTC. The encoded protein is CASRTGQGVGGYTF.

This clone has a single count. The V gene is TRBV5-6, the J gene TRBJ1-4; 7 nucleotides line up with TRBD1. Per the germline V gene, CDR1 is SGHDT and CDR2 is YYEEEE. V shed 4 bases and J 3 bases; nucleotides not matched to a gene: 3. The CDR3 spans 14 residues. The CDR3 protein is CASSGGTANEKLFF. The CDR3 DNA reads as TGTGCCAGCAGCGGCGGGACAGCTAATGAAAAACTGTTTTTT.

This sequence joins TRBV19 and TRBJ2-7; 7 bases are shared with TRBD2. V lost 5 bases and J lost 3; bases outside the gene matches: 10. CDR3 length equals 15 residues. The germline V gene encodes CDR1 LNHDA and CDR2 SQIVND (reference sequence). For the CDR3, the DNA is TGTGCCAGTAGTCCGGGAGGCTACGGGGACTACGAGCAGTACTTC. It specifies CASSPGGYGDYEQYF.

The chain is built from TRBV10-3 and TRBJ2-6; maybe TRBD1 (7 bases). The CDR3 sequence is 15 residues long. Germline V gene sequence: CDR1 ENHRY, CDR2 SYGVKD. Trimming left V 9 bases short and J 4 bases short, with 16 bases between. CDR3 nucleotide sequence: TGTGCCATTTCGGAGGGGGCGACCGGGGCCAACGTCCTGACTTTC. It specifies CAISEGATGANVLTF.

The chain uses TRBV28 and TRBJ1-5, with D tentatively TRBD1 (5 bases). CDR3 length equals 14 residues. Trimming removed 6 bases at V and 5 bases at J, with 14 bases between. Germline values: CDR1 MDHEN, CDR2 SYDVKM. The DNA for the CDR3 is TGTGCCAGCAGGCTCAGGGTTGCCCATCAGCCCCAGCATTTT. Protein: CASRLRVAHQPQHF.

This clone was recorded once. The gene calls are TRBV27 and TRBJ2-1; D unclear. CDR3 length equals 15 residues. CDR1 MNHEY and CDR2 SMNVEV come from the germline V gene (reference sequence). V lost 6 bases and J lost 0, with 12 bases in between. CDR3 nucleotides: TGTGCCAGCAGCCCTAGAGGCGCCTCCTACAATGAGCAGTTCTTC. It codes for CASSPRGASYNEQFF.

The J gene is TRBJ2-5, the V gene TRBV6-5; 7 bases are a match to TRBD2. Germline V gene data show CDR1 as MNHEY and CDR2 as SVGAGI. This CDR3 region has 14 residues. With 7 bases clipped from V and 5 bases from J, the junction kept 10 bases outside the gene matches. DNA for the CDR3: TGTGCCAGCACCTCGGGGCGGGGGTGGGAGACCCAGTACTTC. It is translated as CASTSGRGWETQYF.

This clone came up once. The chain recombines TRBV9 with TRBJ1-2, with 10 nucleotides matching TRBD1. The CDR3 contains 17 residues. V gave up 2 bases and J gave up 8 bases; unmatched junction bases: 15. The germline V gene has CDR1 SGDLS and CDR2 YYNGEE. CDR3 sequence: CASSVTGQGTLFQGYTF. The CDR3 DNA follows: TGTGCCAGCAGCGTCACGGGACAGGGGACCCTCTTCCAGGGCTACACCTTC.

The CDR3 here is CASAGGAHTEAFF. The CDR3, as DNA: TGTGCCAGCGCCGGGGGGGCGCACACTGAAGCTTTCTTT. The V and J genes are TRBV25-1 and TRBJ1-1, with D perhaps TRBD1 (6 bases). V was pared by 8 bases and J by 3 bases, with 13 bases between. CDR1 and CDR2 (germline): MGHDK, SYGVNS. This CDR3 contains 13 residues.

In this sample, this clone turned up a few times. In DNA, the CDR3 is TGTGCCAGCAGCTTCCGTGGACAGGTCACAGATACGCAGTATTTT. Encoded protein: CASSFRGQVTDTQYF. This chain joins TRBV9 and TRBJ2-3; 7 bases match TRBD1. Trimming took 4 bases from V and 2 from J; bases not matched to a gene: 7. Germline V gives CDR1 SGDLS, CDR2 YYNGEE. This CDR3 is built from 15 residues.

To note about this clone: Other nucleotide sequences in the sample specify the same CDR3. V usage is TRBV7-2 and J usage is TRBJ2-2; TRBD2 matches at 11 bases. After removal of 5 bases from V and 4 bases from J, the junction contained 6 bases not matched to a gene. CDR3 size: 16 residues. Germline CDR1 and CDR2: SGHTA and FQGNSA. In DNA, the CDR3 is TGTGCCAGCAGCCGTACTAGCGGGAGAGGCACCGGGGAGCTGTTTTTT. Translated, it gives CASSRTSGRGTGELFF. The variable domain in full, with the rest retrieved from reference TRBV7-2 and TRBJ2-2, is GAGVSQSPSNKVTEKGKDVELRCDPISGHTALYWYRQSLGQGLEFLIYFQGNSAPDKSGLPSDRFSAERTGGSVSTLTIQRTQQEDSAVYLCASSRTSGRGTGELFFGEGSRLTVL.

The chain links TRBV6-5 to TRBJ2-7, with D possibly TRBD1 on 5 matching bases. The V and J ends lost 4 bases and 6 bases respectively, with 16 bases between them. The CDR3 runs to 14 residues. Germline loops: CDR1 MNHEY, CDR2 SVGAGI. The CDR3 loop is CASSFSQVRGEQYF. DNA for the CDR3: TGTGCCAGCAGTTTTTCGCAGGTTAGGGGCGAGCAGTACTTC.

The rearrangement links TRBV10-3 to TRBJ2-5, with 9 nucleotides matching TRBD2. This CDR3 spans 15 amino acids. Germline trimming cut 3 bases from V and 2 bases from J; bases unmatched to any gene: 4. Germline CDR1 and CDR2: ENHRY and SYGVKD. The DNA for the CDR3 is TGTGCCATCAGTGATCCGGCGGGAGGGCAAGAGACCCAGTACTTC. Translating gives CAISDPAGGQETQYF.

This clone was seen a few times. V and J are TRBV4-1 and TRBJ2-7; weak D call: TRBD2 (5 bases). This CDR3 comprises 13 residues. Germline V gene sequence: CDR1 MGHRA, CDR2 YSYEKL. V dropped 4 bases and J dropped 5 bases, with 12 bases sitting between them. The CDR3 bases are TGCGCCAGCAGCCCCCCAGGACTGGACGAGCAGTACTTC. It yields the protein CASSPPGLDEQYF.

This clone appeared a single time. J is TRBJ1-5 and V is TRBV5-1, with TRBD1 matching 7 bases. V shed 3 bases and J 5 bases; nucleotides not matched to a gene: 8. There are 15 residues in the CDR3. The germline CDR1 and CDR2 sequences are SGHRS and YFSETQ. The CDR3 DNA reads TGCGCCAGCAGCTGGGGAACAGACAGGGATCAGCCCCAGCATTTT. This translates into CASSWGTDRDQPQHF.

The V call is TRBV7-2, the J call TRBJ2-5, with TRBD2 matching over 14 bases. The DNA end is more similar to TRBJ2-7, so the J call may be wrong. The CDR3 covers 17 residues. Germline CDR1 SGHTA, CDR2 FQGNSA. The CDR3 DNA sequence: TGTGCCAGCAGCTCCCCAGGAGGGACTAGCGGGAGCCACGAGCAGTACTTC. It codes for CASSSPGGTSGSHEQYF.

This chain's CDR3 is CARSPRLRQCSSPLHF. CDR3 DNA: TGTGCCAGAAGCCCGCGTCTGAGACAGTGCAGTTCACCCCTCCACTTT. This rearrangement joins TRBV5-3 to TRBJ1-6; weak D call: TRBD1 (5 bases). TRBV5-3 is an open reading frame, and its role is uncertain. The CDR3 covers 16 residues. Trimming pared 4 bases from V and 9 bases from J, leaving 20 bases between.

The chain joins TRBV7-2 to TRBJ2-2; TRBD1 is a possible D gene (5 bases). Looked up from germline, CDR1 is SGHTA and CDR2 is FQGNSA. V was pared by 3 bases and J by 3 bases, with 11 bases between. This CDR3 spans 15 amino acids. In DNA form, the CDR3 reads TGTGCCAGCAGCTTTGGGGCGTTACACACCGGGGAGCTGTTTTTT. It encodes CASSFGALHTGELFF. Full variable domain (remainder filled in from reference TRBV7-2 and TRBJ2-2): GAGVSQSPSNKVTEKGKDVELRCDPISGHTALYWYRQSLGQGLEFLIYFQGNSAPDKSGLPSDRFSAERTGGSVSTLTIQRTQQEDSAVYLCASSFGALHTGELFFGEGSRLTVL.

The J gene is TRBJ2-1, the V gene TRBV18; 10 nucleotides line up with TRBD2. The CDR3 sequence is 18 residues long. The V segment lost 1 base and the J segment 5 bases; nucleotides outside the gene matches: 11. Germline CDR1 is KGHSH and CDR2 is LQKENI. CDR3 in DNA: TGTGCCAGCTCACCACGCAAGGATCTAGCGGGAGTGCACAATGAGCAGTTCTTC. Protein: CASSPRKDLAGVHNEQFF. Full variable domain (missing parts from reference TRBV18 and TRBJ2-1): NAGVMQNPRHLVRRRGQEARLRCSPMKGHSHVYWYRQLPEEGLKFMVYLQKENIIDESGMPKERFSAEFPKEGPSILRIQQVVRGDSAAYFCASSPRKDLAGVHNEQFFGPGTRLTVL.

The rearrangement uses TRBV5-8 and TRBJ1-6; perhaps TRBD1 as D (6 bases). V was cut by 4 bases and J by 7 bases, with 15 bases left in between. The CDR3 length is 15 residues. Germline V gene sequence: CDR1 SGHTS, CDR2 YDEGEE. The CDR3, as DNA: TGTGCCAGCAGCCCCTCGGGACACTACAATTCACCCCTCCACTTT. Protein sequence: CASSPSGHYNSPLHF. Filled out from reference TRBV5-8 and TRBJ1-6, the complete variable domain reads EAGVTQSPTHLIKTRGQQATLRCSPISGHTSVYWYQQALGLGLQFLLWYDEGEERNRGNFPPRFSGRQFPNYSSELNVNALELEDSALYLCASSPSGHYNSPLHFGNGTRLTVT.